Listed here is a single T cell receptor (beta chain). Antigen specificity is unknown. The sample originates from a study of T cells in localized non-small cell lung cancer. Study-wide findings and caveats: Elevated circulating T cell density in blood was associated with longer overall survival.

Per germline, CDR1 MNHGY and CDR2 SAAAGT. This CDR3 has 17 residues. The ends lost 10 bases at V and 0 bases at J; junction bases unmatched: 10. This table comes from immunoSEQ multiplex PCR, and its TCRdb copy is limited to in-frame clones, with some not included. The sample contains about 2,100 clones, roughly 27% of which appear only once. The chain employs TRBV6-8 and TRBJ2-6; 9 bases fit TRBD2. The sequence derives from a woman aged 40-69 years with stage I lung adenocarcinoma. The sequencing here drew on normal lung tissue next to the tumor, taken before any cancer treatment. CDR3 sequence (DNA): TGTGCCACCTATGGGGCTAGCGGGGTCTCTGGGGCCAACGTCCTGACTTTC. Its protein is CATYGASGVSGANVLTF.